This TCR beta chain stems from a study of cytomegalovirus exposure and HLA in healthy donors. Across the whole study: Researchers found that roughly 80% of around 400 genotyped donors fell within the Caucasian-associated ancestry cluster.

This PCR relied on a set of 60 Vbeta primers and 13 Jbeta primers. The table came from immunoSEQ multiplex PCR; TCRdb's copy has only in-frame clones and leaves some out. The sample has under 150,000 clones. Germline assignment: CDR1 LNHDA and CDR2 SQIVND (reference sequence). Trimming left V 7 bases short and J 0 bases short, with 13 bases between. The CDR3 extends over 15 amino acids. The study, taken as a whole, reports: Rare sequences made up most TCRs, while some public TCRs were found in many donors. Per published accounts, TCR beta sequences correctly predicted the HLA-A and HLA-B alleles of most subjects.

Among the donors, all were healthy bone marrow donors. A note on this clone: Its antigen is unidentified.

The TCR sequence derives from a woman aged 60-75 years in good health and CMV-seronegative. Sequencing was carried out using PBMCs. V is TRBV19 and J is TRBJ1-5; no clear D. CDR3 DNA: TGTGCCAGTAACGAACTTAGATATAGCAATCAGCCCCAGCATTTT. It translates to CASNELRYSNQPQHF.